Listed below are T cell receptor beta chains from one sample, sequenced in a study of blood T cells in healthy people across ages. Using its own MiXCR run on the 5' RACE reads, TCRdb lists one record per CDR3 protein. Found here are roughly 1,500,000 distinct CDR3 sequences, approximately 40% of them singletons; the top ten hold approximately 7.9%. Sequenced input: blood. Source of these receptors: a woman between 18 and 30 years old in good health. Both conserved end residues are part of each CDR3. The order of the fields is V gene, clone size, J gene, D gene, CDR3 DNA, CDR3 protein. The D gene is left open where the match is weak. Size is stated for part of the rows, as once, few or many counts, or as a class when the clone is expanded.

TRBV10-3	-	TRBJ2-1	-	TGTGCCATCAGTGCCGGGACTTCACACAATGAGCAGTTCTTC	CAISAGTSHNEQFF
TRBV7-9	few	TRBJ1-6	TRBD1	TGTGCCAGCAGCAACCGACAGGGGGCAAATTCACCCCTCCACTTT	CASSNRQGANSPLHF
TRBV18	-	TRBJ2-3	-	TGTGCCAGCTCACGGCAGGGTGGCGCAGATACGCAGTATTTT	CASSRQGGADTQYF
TRBV28	once	TRBJ2-7	TRBD1	TGTGCCAGCAGTACCCCGGGACAGGGGTCTGGCTACGAGCAGTACTTC	CASSTPGQGSGYEQYF
TRBV7-2	-	TRBJ2-7	-	TGTGCCAGCAGCACGGTTCCAGGGAGCTCCTACGAGCAGTACTTC	CASSTVPGSSYEQYF
TRBV19	-	TRBJ1-1	-	TGTGCCAGTTATAGTGTCGGGGGTCAAGGCCTTATAGAAGCTTTCTTT	CASYSVGGQGLIEAFF
TRBV5-5	-	TRBJ2-7	TRBD2	TGTGCCAGCAGCGCCCAGACTAGCGGCCTTCCCTACGAGCAGTACTTC	CASSAQTSGLPYEQYF
TRBV11-2	few	TRBJ2-3	-	TGTGCCAGCAGCTCCGCCTCGGGAGAAGGCCCAGATACGCAGTATTTT	CASSSASGEGPDTQYF
TRBV9	few	TRBJ1-2	-	TGTGCCAGCAGCGGTCTAGGGATGGATGGCTACACCTTC	CASSGLGMDGYTF
TRBV20-1	-	TRBJ1-2	-	TGCAGTGCTAGCTTGGCAGACTATGGCTACACCTTC	CSASLADYGYTF
TRBV7-9	-	TRBJ1-2	-	TGTGCCAGCAGCCCGTACCTACTACTTAACTATGGCTACACCTTC	CASSPYLLLNYGYTF
TRBV7-9	few	TRBJ1-2	TRBD1	TGCGCCAGCAGCCCAACAGGGGAAGCTAACTATGGCTACACCTTC	CASSPTGEANYGYTF
TRBV28	-	TRBJ2-5	-	TGTGCCAGCAGTTTGGTGGGTTCGGGGGAGACCCAGTACTTC	CASSLVGSGETQYF
TRBV29-1	-	TRBJ1-2	TRBD1	TGCAGCGTTTTGCATCAACAGGGGCTCTATGGCTACACCTTC	CSVLHQQGLYGYTF
TRBV28	-	TRBJ2-7	TRBD2	TGTGCCAGCTCCAAAACGGGAGGGTGGCACTACGAGCAGTACTTC	CASSKTGGWHYEQYF
TRBV10-2	-	TRBJ2-1	TRBD2	TGCGCCAGCAGTGAGGTCGGCGGGGGGGCGCGTGATGAGCAGTTCTTC	CASSEVGGGARDEQFF
TRBV10-3	-	TRBJ2-2	TRBD2	TGTGCCATCACTGGCGGGAGCCCCGGGGAGCTGTTTTTT	CAITGGSPGELFF
TRBV7-6	-	TRBJ2-1	-	TGTGCCAGCAGCCCAGCTGTGGCAAACAATGAGCAGTTCTTC	CASSPAVANNEQFF
TRBV3-1	few	TRBJ2-5	TRBD2	TGTGCCAGCAGCCAAGATTTCATGGCTAGCGGCCATCAAGAGACCCAGTACTTC	CASSQDFMASGHQETQYF
TRBV6-5	-	TRBJ1-2	-	TGTGCCAGCAGCCCCGCAGGGGCGCTTAACTATGGCTACACCTTC	CASSPAGALNYGYTF
TRBV4-1	-	TRBJ1-1	-	TGCGCCAGCAGCCTTCCGTCGGGGGCGAGGTCGGCTGAAGCTTTCTTT	CASSLPSGARSAEAFF
TRBV5-1	many	TRBJ2-1	TRBD2	TGCGCCAGCAGTTCCCTGGGGGGAGGGAACAATGAGCAGTTCTTC	CASSSLGGGNNEQFF
TRBV25-1	few	TRBJ1-5	-	TGTGCCAGCAGTGAATCTGGGGGGTTGTTTAATCAGCCCCAGCATTTT	CASSESGGLFNQPQHF
TRBV4-1	few	TRBJ2-1	TRBD2	TGCGCCAGCAGCCAAGAAGGCCGCGGGGGGGCCTATGAGCAGTTCTTC	CASSQEGRGGAYEQFF
TRBV10-2	few	TRBJ1-1	-	TGCGCCAGCAGTGCCCGGGGGTCCCACAGCACTGAAGCTTTCTTT	CASSARGSHSTEAFF
TRBV20-1	-	TRBJ2-1	-	TGCAGTGCTAGGGGCGGGACGGCATACAATGAGCAGTTCTTC	CSARGGTAYNEQFF
TRBV20-1	many	TRBJ2-5	TRBD2	TGCAGTGCGTGGACTAGCGGGATCCAAGAGACCCAGTACTTC	CSAWTSGIQETQYF
TRBV2	-	TRBJ2-2	TRBD1	TGTGCCAGCAGTGAATTAGGGGGCAGGACCGGGGAGCTGTTTTTT	CASSELGGRTGELFF
TRBV27	once	TRBJ1-6	-	TGTGCCAGCAGTTTAACGAACTTACCCCTCCACTTT	CASSLTNLPLHF
TRBV6-6	-	TRBJ2-5	TRBD2	TGTGCCAGCAGTTACGGGCGGGAGTCACAAGAGACCCAGTACTTC	CASSYGRESQETQYF
TRBV24-1	-	TRBJ2-1	-	TGTGCCACCAGAAAAGGTGGGGTAGTAGGTGAGCAGTTCTTC	CATRKGGVVGEQFF
TRBV29-1	few	TRBJ1-4	-	TGCAGCGCTCGTCAGCTTAATGAAAAACTGTTTTTT	CSARQLNEKLFF